The subject of this entry is one T cell receptor beta chain. The ends were cut back, 4 bases at V and 0 bases at J, with 13 bases in the middle. Germline V lookup: CDR1 SGHDT, CDR2 YYEEEE. The CDR3 runs to 16 residues. This table comes from immunoSEQ multiplex PCR, and its TCRdb copy is limited to in-frame clones, with some not included. The data contain roughly 570,000 clones, 70% to 90% of them seen just once; the ten biggest clones take up 7.5% to 9.5%. This entry comes from a study of blood T cell repertoires in COVID-19. This receptor was identified in a woman between 50 and 59 years old with COVID-19, enrolled during active disease. This chain links TRBV5-6 with TRBJ1-4, with D tentatively TRBD1 (6 bases). Sequencing input: peripheral blood. The CDR3 is CASSLSQGTTNEKLFF. CDR3 in DNA: TGTGCCAGCAGCCTCTCACAGGGCACAACTAATGAAAAACTGTTTTTT.